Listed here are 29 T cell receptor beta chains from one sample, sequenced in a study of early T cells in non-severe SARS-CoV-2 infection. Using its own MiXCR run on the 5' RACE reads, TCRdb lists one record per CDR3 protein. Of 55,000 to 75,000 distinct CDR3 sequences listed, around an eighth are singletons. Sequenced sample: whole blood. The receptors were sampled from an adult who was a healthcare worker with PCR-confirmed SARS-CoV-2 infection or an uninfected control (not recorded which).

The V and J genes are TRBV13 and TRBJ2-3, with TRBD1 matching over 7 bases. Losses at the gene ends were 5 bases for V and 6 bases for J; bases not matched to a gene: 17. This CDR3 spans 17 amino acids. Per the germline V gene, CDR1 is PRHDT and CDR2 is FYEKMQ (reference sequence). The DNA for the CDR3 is TGTGCCAGCAGCCACCAAAAATCGGACAGGAAGGGGGATACGCAGTATTTT. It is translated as CASSHQKSDRKGDTQYF.

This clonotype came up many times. Here the CDR3 DNA reads TGTGCCAGCAGTGAAAGTGGGCGGGTACAAGAGACCCAGTACTTC. Its translation: CASSESGRVQETQYF. V and J are TRBV2 and TRBJ2-5; maybe TRBD2 (5 bases). Trimming removed 2 bases at V and 2 bases at J, with 12 bases between. CDR3 size: 15 residues. CDR1 and CDR2 (germline): SNHLY, FYNNEI.

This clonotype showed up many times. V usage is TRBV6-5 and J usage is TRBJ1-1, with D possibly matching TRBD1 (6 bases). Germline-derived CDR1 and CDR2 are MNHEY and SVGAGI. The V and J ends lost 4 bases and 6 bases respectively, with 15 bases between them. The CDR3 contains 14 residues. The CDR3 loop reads CASSSPGVFAEAFF. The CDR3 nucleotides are TGTGCCAGCAGTTCACCAGGGGTTTTCGCTGAAGCTTTCTTT.

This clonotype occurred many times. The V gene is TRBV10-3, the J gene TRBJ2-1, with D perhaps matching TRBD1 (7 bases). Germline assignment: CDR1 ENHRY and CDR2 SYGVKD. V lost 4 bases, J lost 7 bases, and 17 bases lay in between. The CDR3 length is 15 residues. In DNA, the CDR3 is TGTGCCATCAGTGCAGCAGGGGGAGGAGGAAATGAGCAGTTCTTC. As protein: CAISAAGGGGNEQFF.

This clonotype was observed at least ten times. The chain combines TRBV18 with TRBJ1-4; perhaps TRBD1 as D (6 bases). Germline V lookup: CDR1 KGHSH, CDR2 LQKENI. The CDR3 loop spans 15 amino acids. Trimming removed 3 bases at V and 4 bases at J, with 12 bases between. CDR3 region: CASSPDRKSNEKLFF. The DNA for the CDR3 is TGTGCCAGCTCACCCGACAGGAAAAGTAATGAAAAACTGTTTTTT.

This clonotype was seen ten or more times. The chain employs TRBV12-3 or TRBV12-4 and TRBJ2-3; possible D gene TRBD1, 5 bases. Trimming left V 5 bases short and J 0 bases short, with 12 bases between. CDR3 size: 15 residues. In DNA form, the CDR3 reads TGTGCCAGCAGTCGGATTCAGGGAAGCACAGATACGCAGTATTTT. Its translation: CASSRIQGSTDTQYF.

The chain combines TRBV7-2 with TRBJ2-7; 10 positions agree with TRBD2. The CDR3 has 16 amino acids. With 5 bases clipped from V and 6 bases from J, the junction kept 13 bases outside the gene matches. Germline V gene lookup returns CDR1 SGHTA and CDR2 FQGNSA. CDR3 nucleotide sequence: TGTGCCAGCAGCCCGAGCGGGAGGGCCTCCCAGGGCGAGCAGTACTTC. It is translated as CASSPSGRASQGEQYF.

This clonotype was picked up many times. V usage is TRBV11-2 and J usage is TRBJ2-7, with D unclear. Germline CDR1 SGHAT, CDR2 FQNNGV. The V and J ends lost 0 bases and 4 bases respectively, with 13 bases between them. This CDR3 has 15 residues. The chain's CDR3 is CASSLDYGQLYEQYF. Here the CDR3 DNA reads TGTGCCAGCAGCTTAGATTACGGGCAGCTTTACGAGCAGTACTTC.

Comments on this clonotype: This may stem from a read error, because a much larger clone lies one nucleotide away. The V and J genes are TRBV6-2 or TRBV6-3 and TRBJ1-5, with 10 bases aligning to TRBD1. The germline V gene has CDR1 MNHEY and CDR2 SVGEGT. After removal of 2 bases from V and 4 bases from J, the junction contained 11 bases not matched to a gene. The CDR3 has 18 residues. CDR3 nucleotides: TGTGCCAGCAGTTACATCTTGTCCGGGACAGGGGATAATCAGCCCCAGCATTTT. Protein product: CASSYILSGTGDNQPQHF.

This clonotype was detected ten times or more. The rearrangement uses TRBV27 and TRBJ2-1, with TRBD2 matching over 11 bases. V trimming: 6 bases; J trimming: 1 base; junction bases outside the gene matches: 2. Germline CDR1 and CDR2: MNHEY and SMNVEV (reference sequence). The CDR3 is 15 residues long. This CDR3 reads CASRTSGSSYNEQFF. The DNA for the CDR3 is TGTGCCAGCAGAACTAGCGGGAGTTCCTACAATGAGCAGTTCTTC.

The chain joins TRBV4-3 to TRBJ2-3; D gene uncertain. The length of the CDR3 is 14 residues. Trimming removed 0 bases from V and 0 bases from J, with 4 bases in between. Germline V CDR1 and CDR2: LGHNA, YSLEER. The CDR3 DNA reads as TGCGCCAGCAGCCAAGAGCCCAGCACAGATACGCAGTATTTT. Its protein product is CASSQEPSTDTQYF.

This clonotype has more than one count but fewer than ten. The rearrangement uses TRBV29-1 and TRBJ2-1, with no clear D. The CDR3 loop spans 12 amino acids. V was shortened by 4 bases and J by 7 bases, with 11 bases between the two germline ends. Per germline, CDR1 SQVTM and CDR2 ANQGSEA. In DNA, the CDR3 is TGCAGCGTTGGGGCAAATGGGAATGAGCAGTTCTTC. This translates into CSVGANGNEQFF.

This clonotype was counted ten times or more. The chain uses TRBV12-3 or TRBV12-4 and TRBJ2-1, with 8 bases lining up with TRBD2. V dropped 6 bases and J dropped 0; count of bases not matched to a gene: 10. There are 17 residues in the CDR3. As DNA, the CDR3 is TGTGCCAGCAGCCCTGGCCGGGGGGGGAGCTCCTACAATGAGCAGTTCTTC. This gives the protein CASSPGRGGSSYNEQFF.

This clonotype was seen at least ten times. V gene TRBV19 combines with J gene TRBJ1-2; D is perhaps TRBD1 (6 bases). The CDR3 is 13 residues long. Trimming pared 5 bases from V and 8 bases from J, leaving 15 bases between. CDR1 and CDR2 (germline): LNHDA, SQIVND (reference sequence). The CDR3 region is CASSVGGLGGYTF. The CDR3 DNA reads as TGTGCCAGTAGTGTAGGGGGGCTCGGCGGCTACACCTTC.

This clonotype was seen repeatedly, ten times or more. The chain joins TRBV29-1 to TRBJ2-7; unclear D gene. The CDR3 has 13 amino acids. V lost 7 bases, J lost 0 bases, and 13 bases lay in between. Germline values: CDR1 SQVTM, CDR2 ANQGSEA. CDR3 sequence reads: CSATDSSSYEQYF. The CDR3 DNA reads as TGCAGCGCCACAGACTCAAGCTCCTACGAGCAGTACTTC.

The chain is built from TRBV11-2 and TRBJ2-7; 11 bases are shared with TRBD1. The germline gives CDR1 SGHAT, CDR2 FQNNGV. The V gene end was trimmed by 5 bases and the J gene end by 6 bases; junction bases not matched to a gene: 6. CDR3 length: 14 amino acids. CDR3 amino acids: CASSLDRGQGEQYF. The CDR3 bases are TGTGCCAGCAGCCTGGACAGGGGGCAAGGCGAGCAGTACTTC. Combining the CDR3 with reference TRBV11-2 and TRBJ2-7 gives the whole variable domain EAGVAQSPRYKIIEKRQSVAFWCNPISGHATLYWYQQILGQGPKLLIQFQNNGVVDDSQLPKDRFSAERLKGVDSTLKIQPAKLEDSAVYLCASSLDRGQGEQYFGPGTRLTVT.

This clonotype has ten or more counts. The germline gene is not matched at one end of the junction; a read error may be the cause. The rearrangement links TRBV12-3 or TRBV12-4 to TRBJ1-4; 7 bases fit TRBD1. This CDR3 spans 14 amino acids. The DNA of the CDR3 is TGCGCCAGCAGTTGGACAGGCGATTATGAAAAACTGTTTTTT. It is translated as CASSWTGDYEKLFF.

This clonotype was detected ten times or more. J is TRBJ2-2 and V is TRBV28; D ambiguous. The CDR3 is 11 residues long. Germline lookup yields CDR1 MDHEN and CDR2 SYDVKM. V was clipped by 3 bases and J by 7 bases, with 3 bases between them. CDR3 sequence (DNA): TGTGCCAGCAGTTTTCTCGGGGAGCTGTTTTTT. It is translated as CASSFLGELFF.

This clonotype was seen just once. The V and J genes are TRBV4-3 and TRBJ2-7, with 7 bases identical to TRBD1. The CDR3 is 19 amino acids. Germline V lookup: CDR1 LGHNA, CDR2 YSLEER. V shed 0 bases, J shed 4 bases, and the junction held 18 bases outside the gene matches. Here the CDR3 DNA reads TGCGCCAGCAGCCAAGATCCCATGCGACAGGGAACTGCTATTTACGAGCAGTACTTC. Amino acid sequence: CASSQDPMRQGTAIYEQYF.

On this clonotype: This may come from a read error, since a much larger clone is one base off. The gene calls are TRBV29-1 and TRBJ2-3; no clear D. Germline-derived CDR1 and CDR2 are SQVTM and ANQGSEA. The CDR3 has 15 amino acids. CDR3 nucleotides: TGCGGCGTTGAAGACCCGCAGAGAAGCACAGATACGCAGTATTTT. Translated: CGVEDPQRSTDTQYF.

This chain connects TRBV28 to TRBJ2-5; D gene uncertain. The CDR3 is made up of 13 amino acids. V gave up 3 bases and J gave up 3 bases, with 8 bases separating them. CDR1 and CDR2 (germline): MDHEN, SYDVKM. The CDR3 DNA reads TGTGCCAGCAGTTTCCGCTTGAAAGAGACCCAGTACTTC. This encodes CASSFRLKETQYF.

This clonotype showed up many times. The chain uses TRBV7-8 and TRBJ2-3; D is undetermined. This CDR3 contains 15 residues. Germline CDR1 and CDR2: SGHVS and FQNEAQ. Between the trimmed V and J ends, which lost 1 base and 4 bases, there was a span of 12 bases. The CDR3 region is CASSLVGSGADTQYF. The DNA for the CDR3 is TGTGCCAGCAGCTTAGTCGGCTCAGGAGCAGATACGCAGTATTTT. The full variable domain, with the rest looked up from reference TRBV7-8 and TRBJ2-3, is GAGVSQSPRYKVAKRGQDVALRCDPISGHVSLFWYQQALGQGPEFLTYFQNEAQLDKSGLPSDRFFAERPEGSVSTLKIQRTQQEDSAVYLCASSLVGSGADTQYFGPGTRLTVL.

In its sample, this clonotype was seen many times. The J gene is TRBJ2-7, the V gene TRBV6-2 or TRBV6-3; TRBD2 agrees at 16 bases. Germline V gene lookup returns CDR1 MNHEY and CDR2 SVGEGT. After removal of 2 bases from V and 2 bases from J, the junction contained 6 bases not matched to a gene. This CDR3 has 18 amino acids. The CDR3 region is CASSYVGTSGRVTYEQYF. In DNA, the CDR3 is TGTGCCAGCAGTTACGTCGGGACTAGCGGGAGGGTTACCTACGAGCAGTACTTC.

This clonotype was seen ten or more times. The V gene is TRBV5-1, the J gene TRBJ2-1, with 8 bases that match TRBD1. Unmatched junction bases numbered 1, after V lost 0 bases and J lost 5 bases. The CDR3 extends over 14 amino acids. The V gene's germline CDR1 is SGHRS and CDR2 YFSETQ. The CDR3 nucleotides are TGCGCCAGCAGCTTGGGGACAGGGAACAATGAGCAGTTCTTC. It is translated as CASSLGTGNNEQFF.

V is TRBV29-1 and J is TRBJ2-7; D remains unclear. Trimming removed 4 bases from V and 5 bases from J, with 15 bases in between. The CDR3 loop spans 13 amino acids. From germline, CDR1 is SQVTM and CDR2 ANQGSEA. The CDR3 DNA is TGCAGCGTTGGGAAGGGTCTGATCCACGAGCAGTACTTC. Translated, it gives CSVGKGLIHEQYF.

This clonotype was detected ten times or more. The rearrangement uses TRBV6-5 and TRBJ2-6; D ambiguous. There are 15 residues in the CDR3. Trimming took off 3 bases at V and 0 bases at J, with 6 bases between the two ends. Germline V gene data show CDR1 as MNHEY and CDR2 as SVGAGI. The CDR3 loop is CASSYRSSGANVLTF. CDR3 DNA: TGTGCCAGCAGTTATCGGTCCTCTGGGGCCAACGTCCTGACTTTC.

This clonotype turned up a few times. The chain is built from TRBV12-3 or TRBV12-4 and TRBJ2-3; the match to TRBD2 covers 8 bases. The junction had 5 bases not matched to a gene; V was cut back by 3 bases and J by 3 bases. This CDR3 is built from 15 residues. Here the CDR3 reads CASSFGAGVTDTQYF. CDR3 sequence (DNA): TGTGCCAGCAGTTTCGGAGCGGGAGTAACAGATACGCAGTATTTT.

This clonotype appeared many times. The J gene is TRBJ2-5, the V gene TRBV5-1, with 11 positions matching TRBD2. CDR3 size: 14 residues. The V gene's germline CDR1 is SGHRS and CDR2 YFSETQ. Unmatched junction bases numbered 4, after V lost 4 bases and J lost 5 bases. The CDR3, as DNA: TGCGCCAGCAGCCCCGGGACTAGCGGTGAGACCCAGTACTTC. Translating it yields CASSPGTSGETQYF.

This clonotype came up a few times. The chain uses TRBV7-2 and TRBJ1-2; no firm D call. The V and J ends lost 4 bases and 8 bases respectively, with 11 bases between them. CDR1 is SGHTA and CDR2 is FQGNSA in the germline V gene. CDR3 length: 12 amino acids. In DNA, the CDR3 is TGTGCCAGCAGCTCCGATAGCGGGGGCTACACCTTC. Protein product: CASSSDSGGYTF.